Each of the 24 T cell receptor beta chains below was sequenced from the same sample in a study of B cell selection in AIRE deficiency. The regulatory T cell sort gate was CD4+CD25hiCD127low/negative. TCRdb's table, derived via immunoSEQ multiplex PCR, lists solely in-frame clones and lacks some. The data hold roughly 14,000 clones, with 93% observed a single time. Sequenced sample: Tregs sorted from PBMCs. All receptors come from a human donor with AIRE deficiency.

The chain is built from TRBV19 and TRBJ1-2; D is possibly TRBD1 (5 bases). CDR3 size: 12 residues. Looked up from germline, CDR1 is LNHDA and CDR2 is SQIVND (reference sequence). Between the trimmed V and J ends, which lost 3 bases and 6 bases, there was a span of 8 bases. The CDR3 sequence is CASSIQGHGYTF. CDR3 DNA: TGTGCCAGTAGTATTCAGGGCCATGGCTACACCTTC.

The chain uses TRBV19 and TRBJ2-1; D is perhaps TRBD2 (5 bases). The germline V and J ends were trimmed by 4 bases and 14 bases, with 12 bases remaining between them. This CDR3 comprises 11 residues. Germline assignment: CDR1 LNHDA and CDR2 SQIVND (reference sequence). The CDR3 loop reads CASSNRGRKFF. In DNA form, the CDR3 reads TGTGCCAGTAGTAATCGGGGTCGCAAGTTCTTC.

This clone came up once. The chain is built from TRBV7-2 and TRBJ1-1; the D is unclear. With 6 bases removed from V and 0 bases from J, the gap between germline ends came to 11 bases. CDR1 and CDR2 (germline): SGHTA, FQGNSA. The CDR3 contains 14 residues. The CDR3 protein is CASRLRKLNTEAFF. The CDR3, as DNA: TGTGCCAGCAGATTACGAAAGCTGAACACTGAAGCTTTCTTT.

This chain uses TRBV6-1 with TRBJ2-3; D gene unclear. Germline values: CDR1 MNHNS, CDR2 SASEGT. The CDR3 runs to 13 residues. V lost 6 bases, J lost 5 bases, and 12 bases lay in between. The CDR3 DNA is TGTGCCAGCAGCCCCGTCCCCGTAGATACGCAGTATTTT. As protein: CASSPVPVDTQYF.

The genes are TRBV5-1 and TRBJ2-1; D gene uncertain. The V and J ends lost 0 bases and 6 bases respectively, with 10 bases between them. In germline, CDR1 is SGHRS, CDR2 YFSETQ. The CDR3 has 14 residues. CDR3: CASSLETYPNEQFF. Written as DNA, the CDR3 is TGCGCCAGCAGCTTGGAGACTTACCCCAATGAGCAGTTCTTC.

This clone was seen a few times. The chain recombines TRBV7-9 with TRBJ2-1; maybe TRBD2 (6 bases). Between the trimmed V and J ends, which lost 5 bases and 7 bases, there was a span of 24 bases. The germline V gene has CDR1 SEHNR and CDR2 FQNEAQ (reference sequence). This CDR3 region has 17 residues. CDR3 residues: CASSPRFVIADHNEQFF. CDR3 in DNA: TGTGCCAGCAGCCCCCGTTTCGTAATAGCGGACCATAATGAGCAGTTCTTC.

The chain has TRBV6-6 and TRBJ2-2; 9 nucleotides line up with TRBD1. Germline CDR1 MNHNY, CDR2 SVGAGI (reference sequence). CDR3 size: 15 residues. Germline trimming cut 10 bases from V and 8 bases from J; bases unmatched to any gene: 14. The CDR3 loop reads CATRRQGVTSGELFF. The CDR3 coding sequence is TGTGCCACCCGACGACAGGGGGTGACGTCTGGGGAGCTGTTTTTT.

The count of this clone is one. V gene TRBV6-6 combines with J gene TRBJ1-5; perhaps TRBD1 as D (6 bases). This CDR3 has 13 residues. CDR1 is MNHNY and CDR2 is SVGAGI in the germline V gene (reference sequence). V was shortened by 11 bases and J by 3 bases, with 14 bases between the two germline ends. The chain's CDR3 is CAGSGANNQPQHF. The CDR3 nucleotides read TGTGCCGGTTCAGGGGCAAACAATCAGCCCCAGCATTTT.

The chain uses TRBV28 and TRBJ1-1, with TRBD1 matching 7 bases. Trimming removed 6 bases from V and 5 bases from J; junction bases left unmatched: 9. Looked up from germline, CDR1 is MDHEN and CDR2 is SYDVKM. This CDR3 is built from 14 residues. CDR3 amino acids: CASSLQGWKTEAFF. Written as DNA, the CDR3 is TGTGCCAGCAGCTTACAGGGGTGGAAGACTGAAGCTTTCTTT.

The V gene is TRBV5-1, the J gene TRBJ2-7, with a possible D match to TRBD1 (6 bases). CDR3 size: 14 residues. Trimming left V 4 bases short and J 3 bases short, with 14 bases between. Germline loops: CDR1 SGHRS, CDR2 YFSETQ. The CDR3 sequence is CASSLRDTNYEQYF. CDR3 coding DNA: TGCGCCAGCAGCCTTCGGGACACTAACTACGAGCAGTACTTC. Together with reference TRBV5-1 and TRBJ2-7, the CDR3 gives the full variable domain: KAGVTQTPRYLIKTRGQQVTLSCSPISGHRSVSWYQQTPGQGLQFLFEYFSETQRNKGNFPGRFSGRQFSNSRSEMNVSTLELGDSALYLCASSLRDTNYEQYFGPGTRLTVT.

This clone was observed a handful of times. In nucleotides, the CDR3 is TGTGCCAGCAGCTTAGGGGACATTGGCCCCGGGGAGCTGTTTTTT. Its protein product is CASSLGDIGPGELFF. V and J are TRBV11-3 and TRBJ2-2, with D perhaps matching TRBD1 (6 bases). With 1 base removed from V and 6 bases from J, the gap between germline ends came to 12 bases. Germline assignment: CDR1 SGHNT and CDR2 YENEEA. The CDR3 runs to 15 residues.

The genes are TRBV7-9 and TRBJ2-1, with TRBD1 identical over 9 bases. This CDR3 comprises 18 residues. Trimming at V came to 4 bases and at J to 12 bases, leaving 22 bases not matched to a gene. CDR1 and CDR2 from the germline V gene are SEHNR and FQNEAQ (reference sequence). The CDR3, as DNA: TGTGCCAGCAGCTCCAAATACCGGGACAGGGAAACGTCTTCGGGGCAGTTCTTC. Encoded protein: CASSSKYRDRETSSGQFF.

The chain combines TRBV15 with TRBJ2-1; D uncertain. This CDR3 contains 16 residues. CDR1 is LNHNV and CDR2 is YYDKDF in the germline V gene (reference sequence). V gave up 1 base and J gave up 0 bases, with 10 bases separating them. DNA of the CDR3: TGTGCCACCAGCAGAGTCCACTCAATCTCCTACAATGAGCAGTTCTTC. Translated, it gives CATSRVHSISYNEQFF.

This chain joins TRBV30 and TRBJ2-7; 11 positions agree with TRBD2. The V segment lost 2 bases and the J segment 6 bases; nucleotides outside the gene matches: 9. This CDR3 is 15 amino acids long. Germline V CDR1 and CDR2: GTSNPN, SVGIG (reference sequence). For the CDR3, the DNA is TGTGCCTGGAGTCCAATCCTAGCGGGAGGCGGCGAGCAGTACTTC. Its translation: CAWSPILAGGGEQYF.

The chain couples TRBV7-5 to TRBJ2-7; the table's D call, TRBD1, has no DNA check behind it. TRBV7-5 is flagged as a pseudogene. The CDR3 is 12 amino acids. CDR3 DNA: TGTGTCAGAAGCTTTACAGGGTACGAGCAGTACTTC. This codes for CVRSFTGYEQYF.

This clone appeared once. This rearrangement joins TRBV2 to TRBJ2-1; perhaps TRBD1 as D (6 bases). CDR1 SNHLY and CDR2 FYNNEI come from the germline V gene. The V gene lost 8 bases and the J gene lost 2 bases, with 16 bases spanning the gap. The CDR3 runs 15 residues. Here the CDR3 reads CASRGQLATYNEQFF. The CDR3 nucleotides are TGTGCCAGCCGCGGACAGCTAGCAACCTACAATGAGCAGTTCTTC.

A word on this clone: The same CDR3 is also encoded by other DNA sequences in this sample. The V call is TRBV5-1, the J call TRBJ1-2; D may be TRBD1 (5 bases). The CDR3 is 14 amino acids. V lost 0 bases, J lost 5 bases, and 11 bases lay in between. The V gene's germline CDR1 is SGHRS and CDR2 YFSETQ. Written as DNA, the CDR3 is TGCGCCAGCAGCTTGGCCGGTGGGGGGTATGGCTACACCTTC. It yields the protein CASSLAGGGYGYTF.

The CDR3 sequence is CASSQDWGGGYEQYF. In DNA form, the CDR3 reads TGTGCCAGCAGCCAAGATTGGGGGGGTGGGTACGAGCAGTACTTC. The rearrangement uses TRBV4-2 and TRBJ2-7, with TRBD2 matching 7 bases. The CDR3 has 15 amino acids. Unmatched junction bases numbered 6, after V lost 0 bases and J lost 4 bases. In germline, CDR1 is LGHNA, CDR2 YNFKEQ.

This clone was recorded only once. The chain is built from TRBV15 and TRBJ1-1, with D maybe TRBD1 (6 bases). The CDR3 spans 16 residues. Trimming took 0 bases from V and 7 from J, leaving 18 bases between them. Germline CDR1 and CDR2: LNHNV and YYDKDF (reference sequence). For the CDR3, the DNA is TGTGCCACCAGCAGAGATTTGGGGACGGGGGGCGGTGAAGCTTTCTTT. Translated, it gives CATSRDLGTGGGEAFF.

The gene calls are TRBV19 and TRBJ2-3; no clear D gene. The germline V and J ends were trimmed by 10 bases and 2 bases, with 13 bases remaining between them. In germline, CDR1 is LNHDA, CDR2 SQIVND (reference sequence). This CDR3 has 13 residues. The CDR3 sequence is CATLHQVTDTQYF. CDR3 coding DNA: TGTGCCACCCTCCACCAGGTCACAGATACGCAGTATTTT.

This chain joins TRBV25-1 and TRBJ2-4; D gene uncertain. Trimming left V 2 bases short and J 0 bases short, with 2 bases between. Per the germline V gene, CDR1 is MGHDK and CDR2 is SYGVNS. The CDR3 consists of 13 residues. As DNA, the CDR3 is TGTGCCAGCAGTGAACTAGCCAAAAACATTCAGTACTTC. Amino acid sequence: CASSELAKNIQYF.

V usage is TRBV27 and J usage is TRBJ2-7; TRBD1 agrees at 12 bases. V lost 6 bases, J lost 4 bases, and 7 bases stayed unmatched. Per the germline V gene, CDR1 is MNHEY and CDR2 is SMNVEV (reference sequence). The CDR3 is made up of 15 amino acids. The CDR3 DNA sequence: TGTGCCAGCAGGTTGTCGGGACAGGGGGCATACGAGCAGTACTTC. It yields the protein CASRLSGQGAYEQYF.

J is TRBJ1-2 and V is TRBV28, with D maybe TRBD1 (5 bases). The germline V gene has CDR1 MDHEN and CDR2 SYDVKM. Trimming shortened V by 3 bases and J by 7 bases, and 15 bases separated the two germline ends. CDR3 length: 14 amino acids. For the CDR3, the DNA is TGTGCCAGCAGTTTTTCGTTCAGTAGGGGTGGCTACACCTTC. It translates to CASSFSFSRGGYTF.

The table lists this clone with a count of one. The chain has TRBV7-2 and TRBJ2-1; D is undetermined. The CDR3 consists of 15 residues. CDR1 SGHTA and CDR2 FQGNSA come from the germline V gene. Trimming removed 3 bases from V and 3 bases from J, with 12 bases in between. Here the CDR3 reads CASSFTGENYNEQFF. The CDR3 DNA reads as TGTGCCAGCAGCTTCACGGGTGAGAACTACAATGAGCAGTTCTTC. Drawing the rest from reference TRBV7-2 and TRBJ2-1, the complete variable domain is GAGVSQSPSNKVTEKGKDVELRCDPISGHTALYWYRQSLGQGLEFLIYFQGNSAPDKSGLPSDRFSAERTGGSVSTLTIQRTQQEDSAVYLCASSFTGENYNEQFFGPGTRLTVL.